The clone carrying this T cell receptor (beta chain) was recorded a few times. Its antigen is currently unknown. Each CDR3 protein gets one entry after TCRdb re-called the 5' RACE reads with MiXCR. This sample carries approximately 1.8 million distinct CDR3 sequences, roughly 35% of them seen once, and the ten largest clones take about 0.3%. These data are taken from a study of identical twins. Study-level points and caveats: The authors drew conclusions from cross-sectional statistical analysis rather than following the same donors. Invariant T cells like MAIT and iNKT could partly confound the zero-insertion analyses.

V dropped 0 bases and J dropped 5 bases, with 11 bases sitting between them. From germline, CDR1 is LNHNV and CDR2 YYDKDF (reference sequence). The CDR3 runs 15 residues. The sequenced material came from cord blood. The chain uses TRBV15 and TRBJ2-1; tentatively, D is TRBD2 (6 bases). The receptor comes from a newborn girl in good health. Here the CDR3 DNA reads TGTGCCACCAGCAGAGACCCGGGACTTAACAATGAGCAGTTCTTC. Amino acid sequence: CATSRDPGLNNEQFF.